This T cell receptor (beta chain) comes out of a study of OX40 agonist ivuxolimab in advanced cancers. As for the study more broadly: Ivuxolimab was an agonistic, fully human IgG2 monoclonal antibody directed against OX40 (CD134), a costimulatory receptor. Intravenous ivuxolimab was administered to patients every 2 weeks at six dose levels: 0.01, 0.1, 0.3, 1.5, 3 and 10 mg/kg. Among the 52 dose-escalation patients, some 19 had hepatocellular carcinoma, approximately 15 melanoma, 9 renal cell carcinoma and 9 head and neck cancer. In the dose-escalation cohort, 82.7% of patients were male, and the mean age was approximately 60 years, with a range of roughly 23 to 85. Patients were allowed to have had prior anti-PD-1, anti-PD-L1 or anti-CTLA-4 therapy, and around 41% of the dose-escalation patients had previously received checkpoint inhibitors. Three dose-escalation patients achieved partial responses, one with hepatocellular carcinoma and two with cutaneous melanoma. Peripheral TCRbeta sequencing was intended to test whether TCR sequence diversity was altered and clonal T-cell expansion was caused by ivuxolimab. The monotherapy dose-escalation portion (N = 52 patients) of the phase I ivuxolimab trial is reported in the paper.

Genomic DNA was isolated from the sorted cells so that the TCRbeta CDR3 region could be sequenced. TCRbeta CDR3 regions were sequenced using the immunoSEQ Assay. Entries here come from immuneACCESS through TCRdb and include only in-frame sequences with V and J called. Some clones fail to appear in such tables; in the studies checked, an unresolved V gene covers under half of the shortfall, and the cause of the remainder is unknown. A total of around 68,000 clones appear in this sample, about 85% of them only once. Approximately 0.68% of the sample lies in the top ten. As regards this clone: Its antigen remains unidentified. No base quality values were provided; no much bigger clone lies one nucleotide off.

According to the germline V gene, CDR1 reads SNHLY and CDR2 reads FYNNEI. The CDR3 starts with the cysteine, ends with the phenylalanine, and has 14 residues. Just the 42-base CDR3 DNA is kept, in frame starting at base 1. V lost 5 bases and J lost 6 bases, and the count of bases not matched to a germline gene is 3. The trial excluded patients who had a history of autoimmune disease or were on systemic immunosuppression. Peripheral blood for TCR sequencing was collected from all dose cohorts at baseline, on cycle 4 day 1, and on cycle 7 day 1. The samples were drawn from a first-in-human, open-label, multicenter phase I dose-escalation trial of ivuxolimab. Adults with locally advanced or metastatic head and neck squamous cell, hepatocellular, melanoma or renal cell carcinoma were enrolled in the trial. Before TCR sequencing, CD4+ T cells and CD8+ T cells from peripheral blood were sorted into separate populations.

Here is what the overall study found, with its caveats: After ivuxolimab, CD8+ T cells had more expanded clones than CD4+ T cells on average. Partial responders in the 0.1-3.0 mg/kg groups had among the lowest normalized peripheral clonal expansion, especially among CD8+ T cells. The antigen specificity of the clonally expanded peripheral T cells was not determined. Low levels of normalized T-cell clonal expansion were also seen in some nonresponding patients. At doses from 0.1 to 3.0 mg/kg, clonal expansion was seen in both CD4+ and CD8+ blood T cells between baseline and week 6.

The receptor chain draws on TRBV2 and TRBJ2-7; 14 central bases correspond to TRBD2. The receptor was derived from an adult with an advanced solid tumor such as melanoma, head and neck, liver or kidney cancer. Sequences were derived from CD4+ or CD8+ T cells sorted from blood, sampled in a trial of the OX40 agonist ivuxolimab. The CDR3 here reads CASSRLAGGGEQYF. The DNA sequence is given as TGTGCCAGCAGTCGACTAGCGGGGGGGGGCGAGCAGTACTTC.